Included here is one TCR beta chain sequence, with context. Its antigen target is currently unknown. Base-call qualities are not available, and no considerably larger clone is one nucleotide away. These data originate in a study of shared clonotypes between healthy human individuals (dated by TCRdb to 2020 to 2022). Broadly, across the study: A couple of women and three men aged 18 to 49 years were included in the cohort. For each donor, CD4 naive and CD4 memory were each given three plates, CD8 naive was given two plates, and CD8 memory was given one plate. To estimate repertoire size and how much clonotypes are shared between individuals, the study performed deep sequencing of blood TCR repertoires from a handful of healthy adults. Different laboratories and diverse techniques were used to prepare libraries and sequence TCR repertoires, to increase sequencing depth and limit assay-specific biases. Each donor's leukapheresis produced roughly between about 0.85 and 10 billion PBMCs.

Germline trimming: 6 bases from V, 4 bases from J; junction bases outside gene matches: 12. The germline V gene gives CDR1 as MGHDK and CDR2 as SYGVNS. Measured from the cysteine to the phenylalanine, the CDR3 is 15 residues long. Only the CDR3 region is kept as DNA, spanning 45 bases read in frame from base 1. Using the deep immunoSEQ assay, TCR CDR3 regions were amplified from genomic DNA by multiplex PCR. For each cell subset, the extracted genomic DNA was distributed evenly across all wells of several immunoSEQ 96-well plates, and each plate served as one replicate. For sorted subsets, about 210 ng of genomic DNA, equivalent to around 31,000 T cell genomes, went into each replicate PCR. Purified libraries were quantified with a Qubit 3.0 fluorometer, sized on a Bioanalyzer 2100, and re-quantified with the KAPA Library Quantification kit. Each immunoSEQ 96-well plate was sequenced on its own single-read 150-cycle Illumina NextSeq 550 flow cell. On the study's bioinformatics: Because the immunoSEQ output included only junctional sequences and no quality scores, the filtering could not be the same as the filtering used for full-length reads. To assign V/J genes and CDR3, sequences were annotated using PyIR, a Python wrapper for IgBLAST v1.9, with IMGT germline references. Reads were filtered out if the reads had weak V/J assignments (E-value above 1e-6), no CDR3, stop codons, out-of-frame junctions, or ambiguous translated residues. V3J clonotypes were defined as sequences sharing an identical inferred V gene, J gene, and CDR3 amino acid sequence. To compute the percentage overlap between repertoires, the number of shared unique clonotypes was divided by the size of the smaller repertoire. RTK rarefaction, the Chao1 estimator, and Recon v2.1 estimates of unobserved clonotypes were used to assess repertoire richness. Generation probabilities for all TCRbeta clonotypes obtained by the gDNA method from a handful of donors were computed using OLGA. This is the immuneACCESS table as TCRdb keeps it, with only in-frame sequences that have V and J called. A part of the clones is gone; compared with another copy, unresolved V genes explain less than half, and the rest is unexplained. D and trimming come from the DNA, and the V and J calls and clone size come from that table. Recorded for this sample are about 2.3 million clones; roughly 90% of them occurred a single time. The ten top clones hold approximately 0.39% of the sample.

Healthy HIV-negative adults with no recently reported acute infections or vaccinations were included as donors. All donors were Caucasian adults living in Nashville, Tennessee, USA. CD4+ T cells were enriched by magnetic negative selection, after which naive cells were positively selected on CD45RA and the negative fraction was taken as the memory subset. Blood was obtained by leukapheresis, after which PBMCs were separated by Ficoll-Histopaque density gradient centrifugation and cryopreserved in liquid nitrogen vapor phase. Purity and quantity of every magnetically sorted T cell population were checked by analytical flow cytometry. Each sorted fraction had its genomic DNA isolated and then quantified by UV absorbance on a Nanodrop 2000c. Beyond this particular receptor, the publication reports: When several donors were compared, the shared fraction of clonotypes was roughly 5% for naive CD4, approximately 3.5% for naive CD8, more than 2% for memory CD4, and 0.35% to 0.4% for memory CD8. The small number of donors limited the genetic and exposure-history diversity represented. Sampling was limited to blood, and TCR repertoires in tissue likely differ from TCR repertoires in blood. Incomplete sequencing was indicated by rarefaction of sorted-subset datasets, despite the large sequencing depth. Compared with non-shared clonotypes, clonotypes shared by all four sorted-subset donors had higher generation probabilities. Pairwise subsampling indicated that sequencing depth was expected to affect the degree of clonotype sharing among donors. Naive subsets generally had larger estimated clonotype richness than memory subsets.

The source of this sequence is a young man in good health. Some clones in this sample may be carry-over from other donors' samples. This sequence uses TRBV25-1 and TRBJ2-7; the central 7 bases match TRBD2. The sequenced sample was naive CD4+ T cells from PBMCs. The cell subset or site label, read with the paper, signifies: CD45RA+ positively selected. The sequence in DNA is TGTGCCAGCAGGGGGGTAGGCGGGAGTTCGTACGAGCAGTACTTC. Translated, this gives CASRGVGGSSYEQYF.